Shown below are 22 T cell receptor beta chains from a single sample sequenced in a study of technical replicates of blood from four donors. Profiling relied on immunoSEQ multiplex PCR, and the TCRdb table lists in-frame clones only, not all of them. The sample includes 85,000 to 100,000 clones, 94% of them seen just once. Sequences were obtained from T cells isolated from PBMCs. The source is a human donor in good health.

This chain joins TRBV2 and TRBJ2-1, with 8 bases identical to TRBD2. V dropped 3 bases and J dropped 5; count of bases not matched to a gene: 9. Germline CDR1 reads SNHLY; CDR2 reads FYNNEI. The CDR3 totals 16 residues. The CDR3 loop is CASSDLLAAGNNEQFF. Written as DNA, the CDR3 is TGTGCCAGCAGTGATTTACTAGCGGCAGGAAACAATGAGCAGTTCTTC.

The chain recombines TRBV7-9 with TRBJ2-5; maybe TRBD2 (5 bases). Trimming left V 2 bases short and J 4 bases short, with 11 bases between. The germline CDR1 and CDR2 sequences are SEHNR and FQNEAQ (reference sequence). This CDR3 comprises 14 residues. CDR3 nucleotides: TGTGCCAGCAGCTTATCCGGGGAACCAGAGACCCAGTACTTC. As protein: CASSLSGEPETQYF.

In this sample, this clone turned up a few times. This chain joins TRBV7-6 and TRBJ1-2; TRBD1 aligns across 7 bases. Unmatched junction bases numbered 15, after V lost 5 bases and J lost 6 bases. The CDR3 length is 16 residues. The germline gives CDR1 SGHVS, CDR2 FNYEAQ. CDR3 bases: TGTGCCAGCAGCCCCTTGACAGCAGGGGGTCTCGATGGCTACACCTTC. It yields the protein CASSPLTAGGLDGYTF. The full variable domain, rest sourced from reference TRBV7-6 and TRBJ1-2, is GAGVSQSPRYKVTKRGQDVALRCDPISGHVSLYWYRQALGQGPEFLTYFNYEAQQDKSGLPNDRFSAERPEGSISTLTIQRTEQRDSAMYRCASSPLTAGGLDGYTFGSGTRLTVV.

This rearrangement joins TRBV20-1 to TRBJ2-7; D unresolved. The CDR3 length is 11 residues. V shed 0 bases and J shed 7 bases, with 7 bases lying between them. Per the germline V gene, CDR1 is DFQATT and CDR2 is SNEGSKA (reference sequence). CDR3 region: CSARDLREQYF. Here the CDR3 DNA reads TGCAGTGCTAGAGATCTGCGGGAGCAGTACTTC.

The rearrangement links TRBV14 to TRBJ2-5, with D tentatively TRBD2 (5 bases). CDR1 is SGHDN and CDR2 is FVKESK in the germline V gene. Trimming shortened V by 5 bases and J by 4 bases, and 20 bases separated the two germline ends. The CDR3 has 16 amino acids. The CDR3 reads CASSNRRGLGRETQYF. CDR3 coding DNA: TGTGCCAGCAGCAATCGACGGGGTCTTGGTCGAGAGACCCAGTACTTC.

The chain uses TRBV6-5 and TRBJ1-1; D remains unclear. Germline loops: CDR1 MNHEY, CDR2 SVGAGI. The CDR3 contains 13 residues. V was trimmed by 0 bases and J by 8 bases, leaving 10 bases between them. This chain's CDR3 is CASSYSPGEEAFF. CDR3 coding DNA: TGTGCCAGCAGTTACTCGCCAGGTGAGGAAGCTTTCTTT.

The chain combines TRBV27 with TRBJ2-1; 11 bases are a match to TRBD2. Trimming at V came to 6 bases and at J to 5 bases, leaving 6 bases not matched to a gene. Germline CDR1 reads MNHEY; CDR2 reads SMNVEV (reference sequence). The CDR3 extends over 15 amino acids. This CDR3 is CASSAGTSGHNEQFF. CDR3 sequence (DNA): TGTGCCAGCAGCGCCGGGACTAGCGGACACAATGAGCAGTTCTTC.

CDR3 sequence: CATSREGGSYEQYF. The CDR3 DNA sequence: TGTGCCACCAGCAGAGAGGGGGGCTCCTACGAGCAGTACTTC. The chain joins TRBV15 to TRBJ2-7; possible D gene TRBD2, 6 bases. CDR1 is LNHNV and CDR2 is YYDKDF in the germline V gene (reference sequence). The V and J ends lost 0 bases and 0 bases respectively, with 6 bases between them. This CDR3 spans 14 amino acids. Full variable domain (rest looked up from reference TRBV15 and TRBJ2-7): DAMVIQNPRYQVTQFGKPVTLSCSQTLNHNVMYWYQQKSSQAPKLLFHYYDKDFNNEADTPDNFQSRRPNTSFCFLDIRSPGLGDTAMYLCATSREGGSYEQYFGPGTRLTVT.

V is TRBV11-2 and J is TRBJ2-7; 10 nucleotides agree with TRBD1. The CDR3 length is 15 residues. V gave up 8 bases and J gave up 2 bases; unmatched junction bases: 9. From germline, CDR1 is SGHAT and CDR2 FQNNGV. The CDR3 bases are TGTGCCAGCCAAGCGGGACAGGGGCTGACCTACGAGCAGTACTTC. Translation: CASQAGQGLTYEQYF.

The V call is TRBV5-1, the J call TRBJ1-6; 8 nucleotides line up with TRBD1. After removal of 2 bases from V and 5 bases from J, the junction contained 3 bases not matched to a gene. Per the germline V gene, CDR1 is SGHRS and CDR2 is YFSETQ. This CDR3 has 15 amino acids. CDR3 residues: CASSFDRGHNSPLHF. The CDR3 nucleotides are TGCGCCAGCAGCTTCGACAGGGGCCATAATTCACCCCTCCACTTT.

The chain is built from TRBV5-6 and TRBJ2-5; 8 bases line up with TRBD1. The V and J ends lost 5 bases and 7 bases, in that order; junction bases with no gene match: 7. The germline CDR1 and CDR2 sequences are SGHDT and YYEEEE. The CDR3 runs 13 residues. DNA for the CDR3: TGTGCCAGCAGTATAGGACAGGGAGGGACCCAGTACTTC. It encodes CASSIGQGGTQYF.

V and J are TRBV5-1 and TRBJ2-5; a weak D match, TRBD1 (6 bases). V lost 0 bases and J lost 2, with 8 bases in between. Germline-derived CDR1 and CDR2 are SGHRS and YFSETQ. The CDR3 runs to 14 residues. The CDR3 nucleotides are TGCGCCAGCAGCTTGGCAGGACAGCAAGAGACCCAGTACTTC. It codes for CASSLAGQQETQYF.

This sequence joins TRBV7-8 and TRBJ2-1; 7 bases match TRBD2. The ends lost 4 bases at V and 2 bases at J; junction bases unmatched: 5. The CDR3 runs 15 residues. Germline loops: CDR1 SGHVS, CDR2 FQNEAQ. CDR3 in DNA: TGTGCCAGCAGCTACAGCGGGATTCCCTACAATGAGCAGTTCTTC. Translated, it gives CASSYSGIPYNEQFF.

This sequence joins TRBV28 and TRBJ1-2, with TRBD1 matching 7 bases. Germline V gene data show CDR1 as MDHEN and CDR2 as SYDVKM. The CDR3 has 15 amino acids. V gave up 2 bases and J gave up 1 base; unmatched junction bases: 4. CDR3 sequence (DNA): TGTGCCAGCAGTTTAGGGACAGCCCATAACTATGGCTACACCTTC. Protein: CASSLGTAHNYGYTF.

The rearrangement joins TRBV5-1 to TRBJ2-3; TRBD2 agrees at 12 bases. The CDR3 sequence is 15 residues long. Germline-derived CDR1 and CDR2 are SGHRS and YFSETQ. The V and J ends lost 3 bases and 4 bases, in that order; junction bases with no gene match: 3. The chain's CDR3 is CASSSGLAGSDTQYF. For the CDR3, the DNA is TGCGCCAGCAGCTCAGGACTAGCGGGGTCAGATACGCAGTATTTT.

This clone has just one count. V gene TRBV28 combines with J gene TRBJ2-3; weak D call: TRBD1 (5 bases). Trimming took 7 bases from V and 5 from J, leaving 7 bases between them. This CDR3 comprises 11 residues. Germline assignment: CDR1 MDHEN and CDR2 SYDVKM. CDR3 bases: TGTGCCAGCACTCAGGGAGATACGCAGTATTTT. Protein: CASTQGDTQYF.

The chain has TRBV6-1 and TRBJ1-1; D gene ambiguous. Per germline, CDR1 MNHNS and CDR2 SASEGT. CDR3 size: 13 residues. Trimming shortened V by 6 bases and J by 1 base, and 9 bases separated the two germline ends. CDR3: CASSWSGNTEAFF. In DNA form, the CDR3 reads TGTGCCAGCAGCTGGAGTGGGAACACTGAAGCTTTCTTT.

J is TRBJ2-1 and V is TRBV28; 11 nucleotides agree with TRBD2. Germline V gene data show CDR1 as MDHEN and CDR2 as SYDVKM. Germline trimming cut 6 bases from V and 12 bases from J; bases unmatched to any gene: 13. The CDR3 length is 15 residues. CDR3 region: CASSPGVAGGSGQFF. In DNA form, the CDR3 reads TGTGCCAGCAGCCCAGGGGTAGCGGGAGGGAGCGGGCAGTTCTTC.

J is TRBJ2-7 and V is TRBV27; D perhaps matches TRBD2 (6 bases). Trimming cost V 5 bases and J 6 bases, with 20 bases left between them. This CDR3 region has 15 residues. Germline CDR1 reads MNHEY; CDR2 reads SMNVEV (reference sequence). CDR3 sequence: CASSPRPTGGSEQYF. CDR3 sequence (DNA): TGTGCCAGCAGTCCTCGGCCAACCGGAGGGTCCGAGCAGTACTTC.

The gene calls are TRBV5-8 and TRBJ2-5; D perhaps matches TRBD2 (6 bases). The length of the CDR3 is 12 residues. Per germline, CDR1 SGHTS and CDR2 YDEGEE. V was clipped by 6 bases and J by 4 bases, with 10 bases between them. In nucleotides, the CDR3 is TGTGCCAGCACCGGGGGAACAGAGACCCAGTACTTC. Residues: CASTGGTETQYF.

On this clone itself: This CDR3 is also generated by other DNA sequences in the sample. This chain connects TRBV5-1 to TRBJ2-7; weak D call: TRBD1 (5 bases). The CDR3 sequence is 12 residues long. Germline V gene data show CDR1 as SGHRS and CDR2 as YFSETQ. The germline V and J ends were trimmed by 1 base and 3 bases, with 5 bases remaining between them. CDR3 in amino acids: CASSLQGYEQYF. As DNA, the CDR3 is TGCGCCAGCAGCTTGCAGGGCTACGAGCAGTACTTC.

V and J are TRBV30 and TRBJ1-6, with 7 bases matching TRBD1. Per the germline V gene, CDR1 is GTSNPN and CDR2 is SVGIG (reference sequence). V lost 1 base and J lost 4; bases outside the gene matches: 4. The CDR3 length is 15 residues. In DNA form, the CDR3 reads TGTGCCTGGAGTGAACAGGGGTTATATAATTCACCCCTCCACTTT. This codes for CAWSEQGLYNSPLHF.